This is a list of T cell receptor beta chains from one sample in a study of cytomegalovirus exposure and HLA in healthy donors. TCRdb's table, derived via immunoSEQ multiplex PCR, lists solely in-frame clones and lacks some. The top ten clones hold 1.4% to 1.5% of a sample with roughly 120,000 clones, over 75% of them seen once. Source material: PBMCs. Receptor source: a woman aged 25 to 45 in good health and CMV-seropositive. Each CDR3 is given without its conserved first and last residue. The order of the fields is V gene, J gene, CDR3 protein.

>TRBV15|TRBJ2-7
ATSRGQPYEQY
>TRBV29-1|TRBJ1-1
SVGNSRVTEAF
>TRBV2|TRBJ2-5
ASSEGKQWKTQY
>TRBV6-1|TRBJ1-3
ASRDSSGNTIY
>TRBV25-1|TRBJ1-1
ASSGIQGFTEAF
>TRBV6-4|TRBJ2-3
ASSETGGADTQY
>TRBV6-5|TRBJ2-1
ACGQGANEQF
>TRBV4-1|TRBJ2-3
ASSQGRGLGGRGADTQY
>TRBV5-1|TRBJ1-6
ASSLEGGGTAYNSPLH
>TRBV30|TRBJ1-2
ASSAGFFDGYT
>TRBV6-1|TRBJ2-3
ASRPRLAGTDTQY
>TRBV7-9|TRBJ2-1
ASSNRENEQF
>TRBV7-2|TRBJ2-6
ASSIGTLSGANVLT
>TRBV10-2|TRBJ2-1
ASSGPYTGLHNEQF
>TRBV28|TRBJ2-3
ASSFPTSTDTQY
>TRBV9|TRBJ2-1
ASSAFPTGGNEQF
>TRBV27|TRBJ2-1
ASSPRLAGGIYNEQF
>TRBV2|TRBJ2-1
ASRIGLEQF
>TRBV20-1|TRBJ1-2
SALQGRGYT
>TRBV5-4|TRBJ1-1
ASSLTSRENTEAF
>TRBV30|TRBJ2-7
AWSDRTGDYEQY
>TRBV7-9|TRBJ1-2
ASSLRQDDYGYT
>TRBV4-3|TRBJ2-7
ASSQEITDSYEQY
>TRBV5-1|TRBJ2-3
ASAVPGRTDTQY
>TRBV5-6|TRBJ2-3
ASSQRLVDTQY
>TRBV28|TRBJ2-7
ASLDARRGYEQY
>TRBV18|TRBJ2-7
ASSPVQNYEQY
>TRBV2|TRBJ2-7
ASVAESNSYEQY
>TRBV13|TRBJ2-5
ASSFYSTSGRQETQY
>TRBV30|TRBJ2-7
AWSAQGAGEQY
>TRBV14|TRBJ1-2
ASSQDMTGHGYT
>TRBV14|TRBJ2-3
ASSQLPRTDTQY
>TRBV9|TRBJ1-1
ASSVGTDLLNTEAF
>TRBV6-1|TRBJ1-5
ASTTGRGVQPQH
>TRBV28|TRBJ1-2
ASSSPSGNGGYT
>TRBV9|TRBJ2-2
ASSPGGGELF
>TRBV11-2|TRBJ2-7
ASSPGTRSYEQY
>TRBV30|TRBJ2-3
AWSQPLAGADTQY
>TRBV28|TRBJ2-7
ASSGLAYEQY
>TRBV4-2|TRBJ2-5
ASSPVFSETQY
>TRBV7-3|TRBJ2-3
ASSPAGSNTDTQY
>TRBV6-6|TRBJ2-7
ASSQMGDRGGYEQY
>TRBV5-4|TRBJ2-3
ASRKRGGPDTQY
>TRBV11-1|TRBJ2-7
ASSLAQWTEPYEQY
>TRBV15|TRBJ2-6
ATSRGPGANVLT
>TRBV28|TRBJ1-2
ASSLFGRDRGSPNYGYT
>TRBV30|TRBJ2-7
AWSVGAYEQY
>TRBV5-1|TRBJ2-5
ASSSGETQY
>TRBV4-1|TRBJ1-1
ASSQEGTANTEAF
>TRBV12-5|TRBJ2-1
ASGLTRDRDNEQF